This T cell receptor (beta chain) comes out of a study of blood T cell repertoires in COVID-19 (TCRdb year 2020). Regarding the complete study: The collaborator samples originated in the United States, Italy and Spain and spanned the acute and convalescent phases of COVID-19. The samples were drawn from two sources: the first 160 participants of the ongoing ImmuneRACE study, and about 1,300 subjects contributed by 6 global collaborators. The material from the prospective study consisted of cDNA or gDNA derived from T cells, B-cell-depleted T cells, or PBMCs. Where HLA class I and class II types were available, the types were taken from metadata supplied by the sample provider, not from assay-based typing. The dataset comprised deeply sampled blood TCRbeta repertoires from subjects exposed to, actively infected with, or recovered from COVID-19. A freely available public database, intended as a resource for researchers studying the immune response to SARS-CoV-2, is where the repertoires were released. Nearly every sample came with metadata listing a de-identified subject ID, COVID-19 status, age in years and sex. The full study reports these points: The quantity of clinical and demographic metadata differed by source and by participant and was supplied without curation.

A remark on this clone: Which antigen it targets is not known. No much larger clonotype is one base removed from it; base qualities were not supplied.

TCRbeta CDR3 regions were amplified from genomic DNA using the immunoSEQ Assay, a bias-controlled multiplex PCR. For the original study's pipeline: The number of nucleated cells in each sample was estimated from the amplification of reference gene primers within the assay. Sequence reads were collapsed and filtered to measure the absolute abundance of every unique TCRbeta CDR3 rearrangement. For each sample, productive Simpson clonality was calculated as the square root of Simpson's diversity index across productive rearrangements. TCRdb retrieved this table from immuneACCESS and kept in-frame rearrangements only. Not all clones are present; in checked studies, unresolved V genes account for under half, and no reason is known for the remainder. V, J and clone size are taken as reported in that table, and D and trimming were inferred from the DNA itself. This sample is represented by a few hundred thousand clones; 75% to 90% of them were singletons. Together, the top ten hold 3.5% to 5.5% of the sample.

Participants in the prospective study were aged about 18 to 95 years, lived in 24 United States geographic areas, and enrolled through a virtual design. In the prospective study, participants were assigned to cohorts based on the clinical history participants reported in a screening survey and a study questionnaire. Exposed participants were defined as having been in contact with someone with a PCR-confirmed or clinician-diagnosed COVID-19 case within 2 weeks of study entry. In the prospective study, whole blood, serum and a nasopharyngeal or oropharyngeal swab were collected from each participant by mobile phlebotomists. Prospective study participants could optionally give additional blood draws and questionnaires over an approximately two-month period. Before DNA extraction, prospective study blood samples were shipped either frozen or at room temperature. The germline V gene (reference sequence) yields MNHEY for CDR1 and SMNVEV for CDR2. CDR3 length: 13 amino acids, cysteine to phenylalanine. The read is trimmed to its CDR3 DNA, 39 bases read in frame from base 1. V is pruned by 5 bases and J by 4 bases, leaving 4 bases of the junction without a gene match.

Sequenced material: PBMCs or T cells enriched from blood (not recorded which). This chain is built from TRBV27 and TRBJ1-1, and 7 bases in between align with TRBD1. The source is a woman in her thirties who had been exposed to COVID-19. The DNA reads TGTGCCAGCAGTGCGACAGGGATCACTGAAGCTTTCTTT. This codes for CASSATGITEAFF.